Shown below are 13 T cell receptor beta chains from a single sample sequenced in a study of blood T cell repertoires in COVID-19. TCRdb keeps only in-frame clones here, not all; method: immunoSEQ multiplex PCR. The profile shows about 210,000 clones, approximately 85% of them singletons. Sequences were obtained from peripheral blood. The source of these receptors is a man aged 50 or older with COVID-19, enrolled during active disease.

This clone was found a few times. CDR3 DNA sequence: TGTGCCTGGAGGTCGGTTAATAATTCACCCCTCCACTTT. This encodes CAWRSVNNSPLHF. The chain combines TRBV30 with TRBJ1-6, with D hard to call. Looked up from germline, CDR1 is GTSNPN and CDR2 is SVGIG (reference sequence). CDR3 length: 13 amino acids. The V end was cut by 3 bases, the J end by 5 bases, with 8 bases between.

The CDR3 DNA is TGCGCCAGCAGCCGTTCCTTCGGGGAAAAACTGTTTTTT. The encoded protein is CASSRSFGEKLFF. This chain uses TRBV4-3 with TRBJ1-4; D ambiguous. CDR3 length: 13 residues. The V gene lost 4 bases and the J gene lost 8 bases, with 11 bases spanning the gap. The germline CDR1 and CDR2 sequences are LGHNA and YSLEER.

The V and J genes are TRBV6-2 or TRBV6-3 and TRBJ1-1; perhaps TRBD1 as D (6 bases). V dropped 0 bases and J dropped 5 bases, with 13 bases sitting between them. The CDR3 spans 15 residues. The germline gives CDR1 MNHEY, CDR2 SVGEGT. CDR3 amino acids: CASSYSIGGLTEAFF. In nucleotides, the CDR3 is TGTGCCAGCAGTTACTCGATCGGGGGGCTTACTGAAGCTTTCTTT.

This clone was counted a single time. The V and J genes are TRBV10-2 and TRBJ1-6; 8 bases fit TRBD1. The CDR3 is 15 residues long. Trimming cost V 1 base and J 6 bases; bases outside gene matches: 2. Germline V gene data show CDR1 as WSHSY and CDR2 as SAAADI. CDR3 region: CASSEFRGLNSPLHF. CDR3 DNA sequence: TGCGCCAGCAGTGAGTTCAGGGGGCTTAATTCACCCCTCCACTTT.

This clone was counted a single time. The V and J genes are TRBV28 and TRBJ1-1; D ambiguous. The CDR3 length is 14 residues. Trimming stripped 4 bases from V and 4 bases from J, with 13 bases between. Germline CDR1 reads MDHEN; CDR2 reads SYDVKM. CDR3 loop: CASSWPQVSTEAFF. CDR3 bases: TGTGCCAGCAGTTGGCCCCAGGTCTCCACTGAAGCTTTCTTT.

The genes are TRBV27 and TRBJ2-3; maybe TRBD1 (6 bases). The CDR3 is made up of 11 amino acids. Germline-derived CDR1 and CDR2 are MNHEY and SMNVEV (reference sequence). Trimming shortened V by 7 bases and J by 6 bases, and 8 bases separated the two germline ends. This CDR3 reads CASNQGDTQYF. CDR3 in DNA: TGTGCCAGCAATCAGGGGGATACGCAGTATTTT.

The count of this clone is one. The chain uses TRBV30 and TRBJ2-7, with D perhaps TRBD1 (5 bases). Per the germline V gene, CDR1 is GTSNPN and CDR2 is SVGIG (reference sequence). V was trimmed by 5 bases and J by 3 bases, leaving 14 bases between them. This CDR3 comprises 13 residues. The CDR3 sequence is CAWAPGQGYEQYF. The CDR3 DNA sequence: TGTGCCTGGGCCCCGGGTCAGGGCTACGAGCAGTACTTC. The entire variable domain, with the rest obtained from reference TRBV30 and TRBJ2-7, is as follows: SQTIHQWPATLVQPVGSPLSLECTVEGTSNPNLYWYRQAAGRGLQLLFYSVGIGQISSEVPQNLSASRPQDRQFILSSKKLLLSDSGFYLCAWAPGQGYEQYFGPGTRLTVT.

The chain carries TRBV6-2 or TRBV6-3 and TRBJ2-7; TRBD2 matches at 7 bases. The CDR3 has 17 residues. V trimming: 5 bases; J trimming: 0 bases; junction bases outside the gene matches: 13. Per germline, CDR1 MNHEY and CDR2 SVGEGT. CDR3 in amino acids: CASSQKRGYTSSYEQYF. CDR3 nucleotides: TGTGCCAGCAGTCAAAAGCGGGGCTACACCAGCTCCTACGAGCAGTACTTC.

This clone was detected a few times. Other DNA sequences in the sample encode the same CDR3. The rearrangement joins TRBV5-1 to TRBJ1-4; a weak D match, TRBD1 (5 bases). The CDR3 is made up of 15 amino acids. Germline CDR1 is SGHRS and CDR2 is YFSETQ. Trimming removed 0 bases from V and 2 bases from J, with 8 bases in between. The CDR3 bases are TGCGCCAGCAGCTTGGCCAGGGCTACTAATGAAAAACTGTTTTTT. This gives the protein CASSLARATNEKLFF.

The gene calls are TRBV2 and TRBJ1-5, with D possibly matching TRBD1 (5 bases). This CDR3 has 14 residues. Per germline, CDR1 SNHLY and CDR2 FYNNEI. V lost 6 bases to trimming and J lost 4 bases, with 13 bases between them. This chain's CDR3 is CASRDRRGNQPQHF. The CDR3 region has the DNA TGTGCCAGCAGGGACCGGAGGGGTAATCAGCCCCAGCATTTT.

This chain links TRBV6-2 or TRBV6-3 with TRBJ2-3; 7 bases agree with TRBD1. V gave up 5 bases and J gave up 2 bases; unmatched junction bases: 4. The CDR3 spans 14 residues. In germline, CDR1 is MNHEY, CDR2 SVGEGT. In nucleotides, the CDR3 is TGTGCCAGCAGTCAGGGACAGACCACAGATACGCAGTATTTT. Its translation: CASSQGQTTDTQYF.

The CDR3 DNA follows: TGTGCCAGCAGCCCCTTAACAGGGCGGGCCACCGGGGAGCTGTTTTTT. This codes for CASSPLTGRATGELFF. This chain uses TRBV11-1 with TRBJ2-2, with a possible D match to TRBD1 (6 bases). Per germline, CDR1 SGHAT and CDR2 FQDESV (reference sequence). The CDR3 spans 16 residues. Trimming pared 5 bases from V and 4 bases from J, leaving 17 bases between. Full variable domain (missing parts from reference TRBV11-1 and TRBJ2-2): EAEVAQSPRYKITEKSQAVAFWCDPISGHATLYWYRQILGQGPELLVQFQDESVVDDSQLPKDRFSAERLKGVDSTLKIQPAELGDSAMYLCASSPLTGRATGELFFGEGSRLTVL.

The chain links TRBV7-8 to TRBJ1-1; D gene ambiguous. The CDR3 is made up of 14 amino acids. Germline CDR1 reads SGHVS; CDR2 reads FQNEAQ. With 1 base removed from V and 1 base from J, the gap between germline ends came to 7 bases. CDR3 protein: CASSLGATNTEAFF. The CDR3 DNA reads as TGTGCCAGCAGCTTAGGGGCGACGAACACTGAAGCTTTCTTT.